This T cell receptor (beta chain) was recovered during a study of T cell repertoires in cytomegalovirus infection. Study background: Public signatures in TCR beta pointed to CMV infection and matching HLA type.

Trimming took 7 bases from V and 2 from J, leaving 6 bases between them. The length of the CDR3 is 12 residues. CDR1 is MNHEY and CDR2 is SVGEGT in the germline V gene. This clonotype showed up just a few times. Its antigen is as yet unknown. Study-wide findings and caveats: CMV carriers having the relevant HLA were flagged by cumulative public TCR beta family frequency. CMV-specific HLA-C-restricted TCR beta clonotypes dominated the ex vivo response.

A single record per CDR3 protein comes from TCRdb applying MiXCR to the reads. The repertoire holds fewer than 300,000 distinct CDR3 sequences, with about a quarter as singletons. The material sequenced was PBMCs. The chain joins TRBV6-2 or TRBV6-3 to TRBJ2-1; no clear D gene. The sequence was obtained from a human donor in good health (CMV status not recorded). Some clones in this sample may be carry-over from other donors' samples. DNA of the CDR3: TGTGCCAGCAATACAGCCTACAATGAGCAGTTCTTC. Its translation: CASNTAYNEQFF.